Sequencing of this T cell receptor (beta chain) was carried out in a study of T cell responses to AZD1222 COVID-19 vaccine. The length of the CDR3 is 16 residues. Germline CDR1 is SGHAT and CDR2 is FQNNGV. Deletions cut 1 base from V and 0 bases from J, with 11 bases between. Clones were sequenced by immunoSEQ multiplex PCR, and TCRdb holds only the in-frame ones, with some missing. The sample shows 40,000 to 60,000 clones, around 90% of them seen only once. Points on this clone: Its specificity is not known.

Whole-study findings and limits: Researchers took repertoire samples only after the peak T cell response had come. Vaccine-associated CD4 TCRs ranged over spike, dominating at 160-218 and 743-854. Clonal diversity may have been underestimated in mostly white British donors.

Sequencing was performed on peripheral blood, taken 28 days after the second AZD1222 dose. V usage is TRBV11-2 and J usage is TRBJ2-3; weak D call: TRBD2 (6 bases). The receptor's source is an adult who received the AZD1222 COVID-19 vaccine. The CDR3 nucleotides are TGTGCCAGCAGCTTAGGTAGCGGCGCTAGCACAGATACGCAGTATTTT. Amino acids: CASSLGSGASTDTQYF.